The rows below give T cell receptor beta chains drawn from one sample of a study of memory CD4+ T cells and cytomegalovirus serostatus. Some clones are missing from TCRdb's copy, which holds only in-frame ones; the method was immunoSEQ multiplex PCR. The repertoire has 35,000 to 45,000 clones, approximately 81% of them found once; the top ten carry around 1.1%. Sequencing was done on a sample of memory CD4+ T cells from blood. The source is an adult in good health and CMV-seronegative. Both conserved end residues are part of each CDR3. The D gene is left open where the match is weak. Clone size is given for some rows only: seen once, a few or many times, or a class if the clone is expanded.

CDR3 protein: CASSLVQLPNYGYTF
CDR3 DNA: TGTGCCAGCAGCTTGGTGCAGTTACCTAACTATGGCTACACCTTC
D gene: NA
V gene: TRBV5-5
clone size: few
J gene: TRBJ1-2

CDR3 protein: CSVVTGRYTEAFF
CDR3 DNA: TGCAGCGTTGTGACAGGGCGATACACTGAAGCTTTCTTT
D gene: TRBD1
V gene: TRBV29-1
clone size: few
J gene: TRBJ1-1

CDR3 protein: CASSPLKGDQETQYF
CDR3 DNA: TGTGCCAGCTCACCTCTAAAGGGCGACCAAGAGACCCAGTACTTC
D gene: NA
V gene: TRBV18
clone size: NA
J gene: TRBJ2-5

CDR3 protein: CASSRQYQETQYF
CDR3 DNA: TGTGCCAGTAGCAGACAGTACCAAGAGACCCAGTACTTC
D gene: NA
V gene: TRBV19
clone size: NA
J gene: TRBJ2-5

CDR3 protein: CASSFPGLASYEQYF
CDR3 DNA: TGTGCCAGCAGCTTCCCGGGACTAGCCTCCTACGAGCAGTACTTC
D gene: TRBD2
V gene: TRBV5-5
clone size: NA
J gene: TRBJ2-7

CDR3 protein: CASSDWGQMAFF
CDR3 DNA: TGTGCCAGCAGTGATTGGGGACAGATGGCTTTCTTT
D gene: TRBD1
V gene: TRBV6-1
clone size: few
J gene: TRBJ1-1

CDR3 protein: CASSFAGSGHSYEQYF
CDR3 DNA: TGTGCCAGCAGCTTCGCCGGAAGCGGTCACTCCTACGAGCAGTACTTC
D gene: NA
V gene: TRBV11-3
clone size: NA
J gene: TRBJ2-7

CDR3 protein: CASSSQGAISAGELFF
CDR3 DNA: TGTGCCAGCAGCTCACAGGGGGCGATATCGGCCGGGGAGCTGTTTTTT
D gene: TRBD1
V gene: TRBV7-9
clone size: NA
J gene: TRBJ2-2

CDR3 protein: CASSRGTSGSYEQYF
CDR3 DNA: TGTGCCAGCAGTAGAGGGACTAGCGGATCCTACGAGCAGTACTTC
D gene: TRBD2
V gene: TRBV6-6
clone size: NA
J gene: TRBJ2-7

CDR3 protein: CASSQAATGAGQETQYF
CDR3 DNA: TGTGCCAGCAGCCAAGCTGCAACGGGTGCGGGCCAAGAGACCCAGTACTTC
D gene: NA
V gene: TRBV4-2
clone size: NA
J gene: TRBJ2-5

CDR3 protein: CASSYTWWRNEQYF
CDR3 DNA: TGTGCCAGCAGTTACACCTGGTGGAGGAACGAGCAGTACTTC
D gene: NA
V gene: TRBV6-5
clone size: NA
J gene: TRBJ2-7

CDR3 protein: CASSSDRGHGYTF
CDR3 DNA: TGTGCCAGCAGCTCGGACAGGGGTCATGGCTACACCTTC
D gene: TRBD1
V gene: TRBV7-3
clone size: NA
J gene: TRBJ1-2

CDR3 protein: CASSQGATNSPLHF
CDR3 DNA: TGTGCCAGCAGTCAAGGGGCGACTAATTCACCCCTCCACTTT
D gene: NA
V gene: TRBV27
clone size: NA
J gene: TRBJ1-6

CDR3 protein: CASSLAQTADGYTF
CDR3 DNA: TGTGCCAGCAGCTTAGCTCAAACGGCAGACGGCTACACCTTC
D gene: NA
V gene: TRBV7-9
clone size: once
J gene: TRBJ1-2

CDR3 protein: CASSPPAGGGREQYF
CDR3 DNA: TGTGCCAGCTCACCACCCGCAGGGGGAGGTAGGGAGCAGTACTTC
D gene: NA
V gene: TRBV18
clone size: NA
J gene: TRBJ2-7

CDR3 protein: CASAPQGNTIYF
CDR3 DNA: TGTGCCAGCGCCCCACAGGGAAACACCATATATTTT
D gene: NA
V gene: TRBV19
clone size: NA
J gene: TRBJ1-3

CDR3 protein: CASSRAPSSFPGEQFF
CDR3 DNA: TGTGCCAGCAGCCGAGCCCCGTCGAGCTTTCCTGGGGAGCAGTTCTTC
D gene: NA
V gene: TRBV5-8
clone size: NA
J gene: TRBJ2-1

CDR3 protein: CASSPPSRNEQFF
CDR3 DNA: TGTGCCAGCTCACCACCGTCACGCAATGAGCAGTTCTTC
D gene: NA
V gene: TRBV18
clone size: NA
J gene: TRBJ2-1

CDR3 protein: CAWSGGGTPLGGDTQYF
CDR3 DNA: TGTGCCTGGAGTGGCGGCGGGACACCTCTCGGTGGAGATACGCAGTATTTT
D gene: NA
V gene: TRBV30
clone size: NA
J gene: TRBJ2-3

CDR3 protein: CASSDGYWEYEQYF
CDR3 DNA: TGTGCCAGCAGTGACGGGTATTGGGAATACGAGCAGTACTTC
D gene: NA
V gene: TRBV25-1
clone size: NA
J gene: TRBJ2-7

CDR3 protein: CASSIPSYNQPQHF
CDR3 DNA: TGTGCCAGTAGTATCCCCAGCTACAATCAGCCCCAGCATTTT
D gene: NA
V gene: TRBV19
clone size: NA
J gene: TRBJ1-5

CDR3 protein: CAISADSGYGYTF
CDR3 DNA: TGTGCCATCAGTGCGGATTCAGGCTATGGCTACACCTTC
D gene: NA
V gene: TRBV10-3
clone size: NA
J gene: TRBJ1-2

CDR3 protein: CASSKVRSLYEQYF
CDR3 DNA: TGTGCCAGCAGCAAAGTAAGGTCCTTATACGAGCAGTACTTC
D gene: NA
V gene: TRBV21-1
clone size: NA
J gene: TRBJ2-7

CDR3 protein: CASSVDPGSYGEQFF
CDR3 DNA: TGTGCCAGCAGCGTAGACCCCGGGAGCTACGGTGAGCAGTTCTTC
D gene: NA
V gene: TRBV9
clone size: NA
J gene: TRBJ2-1

CDR3 protein: CASRFRDREAFF
CDR3 DNA: TGTGCCAGCAGGTTCCGGGACAGAGAAGCTTTCTTT
D gene: TRBD1
V gene: TRBV6-5
clone size: NA
J gene: TRBJ1-1

CDR3 protein: CASSPSWNNPRAFF
CDR3 DNA: TGTGCCAGCAGCCCCTCTTGGAATAACCCGAGGGCTTTCTTT
D gene: NA
V gene: TRBV7-2
clone size: few
J gene: TRBJ1-1

CDR3 protein: CASSLESGTNTGELFF
CDR3 DNA: TGTGCCAGCAGCTTAGAAAGCGGGACGAACACCGGGGAGCTGTTTTTT
D gene: TRBD2
V gene: TRBV5-4
clone size: NA
J gene: TRBJ2-2

CDR3 protein: CSQGSGRGADTQYF
CDR3 DNA: TGCAGCCAGGGAAGCGGGAGGGGCGCAGATACGCAGTATTTT
D gene: TRBD2
V gene: TRBV29-1
clone size: NA
J gene: TRBJ2-3

CDR3 protein: CAWSVGREETQYF
CDR3 DNA: TGTGCCTGGAGTGTGGGTCGGGAAGAGACCCAGTACTTC
D gene: NA
V gene: TRBV30
clone size: NA
J gene: TRBJ2-5

CDR3 protein: CASSYTTGYNEQFF
CDR3 DNA: TGTGCCAGCAGTTACACAACTGGGTACAATGAGCAGTTCTTC
D gene: NA
V gene: TRBV6-5
clone size: NA
J gene: TRBJ2-1

CDR3 protein: CASSFIGQGQGSYEQYF
CDR3 DNA: TGTGCCAGCAGTTTTATTGGCCAAGGACAGGGATCCTACGAGCAGTACTTC
D gene: TRBD1
V gene: TRBV27
clone size: few
J gene: TRBJ2-7

CDR3 protein: CASSQEDRGNYGYTF
CDR3 DNA: TGCGCCAGCAGCCAAGAGGACAGGGGGAACTATGGCTACACCTTC
D gene: TRBD1
V gene: TRBV4-3
clone size: NA
J gene: TRBJ1-2

CDR3 protein: CAISGGGSQETQYF
CDR3 DNA: TGTGCCATCAGTGGAGGCGGGAGCCAAGAGACCCAGTACTTC
D gene: TRBD2
V gene: TRBV10-3
clone size: NA
J gene: TRBJ2-5

CDR3 protein: CASRQGRKETQYF
CDR3 DNA: TGTGCCAGCAGACAGGGGAGGAAAGAGACCCAGTACTTC
D gene: NA
V gene: TRBV6-1
clone size: NA
J gene: TRBJ2-5

CDR3 protein: CASSALVGNEQFF
CDR3 DNA: TGCGCCAGCAGCGCCCTCGTTGGCAATGAGCAGTTCTTC
D gene: NA
V gene: TRBV5-1
clone size: once
J gene: TRBJ2-1

CDR3 protein: CASRGQPNTGELFF
CDR3 DNA: TGTGCCAGCAGGGGACAGCCCAACACCGGGGAGCTGTTTTTT
D gene: TRBD1
V gene: TRBV2
clone size: NA
J gene: TRBJ2-2

CDR3 protein: CSAGHGNLDGYTF
CDR3 DNA: TGCAGCGCCGGCCATGGGAACTTGGATGGCTACACCTTC
D gene: NA
V gene: TRBV29-1
clone size: NA
J gene: TRBJ1-2

CDR3 protein: CASSLPTGGIETQYF
CDR3 DNA: TGTGCCAGCAGCCTCCCGACGGGGGGGATAGAGACCCAGTACTTC
D gene: TRBD2
V gene: TRBV7-9
clone size: NA
J gene: TRBJ2-5

CDR3 protein: CASKNRGSTYGYTF
CDR3 DNA: TGTGCCAGCAAAAACAGGGGATCGACCTATGGCTACACCTTC
D gene: TRBD1
V gene: TRBV6-6
clone size: NA
J gene: TRBJ1-2

CDR3 protein: CASRKGASNNNEQFF
CDR3 DNA: TGTGCCAGCAGGAAGGGGGCTAGCAATAACAATGAGCAGTTCTTC
D gene: TRBD1
V gene: TRBV7-9
clone size: NA
J gene: TRBJ2-1

CDR3 protein: CASSRRAGTGNQPQHF
CDR3 DNA: TGTGCCAGCAGCCGACGGGCAGGGACGGGCAATCAGCCCCAGCATTTT
D gene: NA
V gene: TRBV11-2
clone size: NA
J gene: TRBJ1-5

CDR3 protein: CASRSGLAGVHEQFF
CDR3 DNA: TGTGCCAGCAGATCGGGACTAGCGGGAGTACATGAGCAGTTCTTC
D gene: TRBD2
V gene: TRBV6-5
clone size: NA
J gene: TRBJ2-1

CDR3 protein: CASSLSPGLTEAFF
CDR3 DNA: TGTGCCAGCAGCTTATCCCCAGGTTTGACTGAAGCTTTCTTT
D gene: NA
V gene: TRBV7-2
clone size: NA
J gene: TRBJ1-1

CDR3 protein: CASSRTMGLAGGGGSYNEQFF
CDR3 DNA: TGTGCCAGCAGCCGCACTATGGGACTAGCGGGAGGGGGGGGATCCTACAATGAGCAGTTCTTC
D gene: TRBD2
V gene: TRBV4-2
clone size: NA
J gene: TRBJ2-1

CDR3 protein: CASSFLGVRASSYEQYF
CDR3 DNA: TGTGCCAGCAGCTTCCTGGGGGTCAGGGCCTCCTCCTACGAGCAGTACTTC
D gene: NA
V gene: TRBV11-2
clone size: NA
J gene: TRBJ2-7

CDR3 protein: CASSLYSYEQYF
CDR3 DNA: TGTGCCAGCAGCTTGTACTCCTACGAGCAGTACTTC
D gene: NA
V gene: TRBV5-6
clone size: NA
J gene: TRBJ2-7

CDR3 protein: CASSVEQYTTDTQYF
CDR3 DNA: TGTGCCAGCAGCGTAGAACAGTATACCACAGATACGCAGTATTTT
D gene: NA
V gene: TRBV9
clone size: few
J gene: TRBJ2-3

CDR3 protein: CASSTGRGSYGYTF
CDR3 DNA: TGTGCCAGCAGCACGGGAAGGGGATCCTATGGCTACACCTTC
D gene: NA
V gene: TRBV7-9
clone size: NA
J gene: TRBJ1-2

CDR3 protein: CASSYGQDDEKLFF
CDR3 DNA: TGTGCCAGCAGTTACGGACAGGATGATGAAAAACTGTTTTTT
D gene: TRBD1
V gene: TRBV27
clone size: NA
J gene: TRBJ1-4

CDR3 protein: CASSPRTGSADGYTF
CDR3 DNA: TGTGCCAGCTCACCGAGGACAGGATCGGCGGATGGCTACACCTTC
D gene: TRBD1
V gene: TRBV18
clone size: NA
J gene: TRBJ1-2

CDR3 protein: CASSFTGVPGYTF
CDR3 DNA: TGTGCCAGCAGCTTCACAGGGGTTCCTGGCTACACCTTC
D gene: TRBD1
V gene: TRBV11-2
clone size: few
J gene: TRBJ1-2

CDR3 protein: CASTSVATDTQYF
CDR3 DNA: TGTGCCAGCACCTCGGTGGCCACAGATACGCAGTATTTT
D gene: NA
V gene: TRBV5-4
clone size: NA
J gene: TRBJ2-3

CDR3 protein: CASSLIENTEAFF
CDR3 DNA: TGTGCCAGCAGCCTTATAGAGAACACTGAAGCTTTCTTT
D gene: NA
V gene: TRBV5-6
clone size: NA
J gene: TRBJ1-1

CDR3 protein: CASSYNGQGIYEQYF
CDR3 DNA: TGTGCCAGCTCATACAACGGACAGGGAATATACGAGCAGTACTTC
D gene: TRBD1
V gene: TRBV18
clone size: NA
J gene: TRBJ2-7

CDR3 protein: CASSYSGTVRETQYF
CDR3 DNA: TGTGCCAGCAGTTACTCGGGGACAGTTCGTGAGACCCAGTACTTC
D gene: TRBD1
V gene: TRBV6-6
clone size: NA
J gene: TRBJ2-5